A single sample is the source of the 3 T cell receptor beta chains below, sequenced in a study of graft-versus-host responses after intestinal transplantation. TCRdb keeps only in-frame clones here, not all; method: immunoSEQ multiplex PCR. Seen here are some 110,000 clones, approximately 90% observed once, and the top ten hold 0.15% to 0.2%. Their recognized antigens are unknown. Source: unstimulated CD4+ T cells sorted from spleen or lymph node cells, taken before intestinal transplant. These receptors were obtained from a human donor who received an intestinal transplant.

Only a few counts were recorded for this clone. V usage is TRBV6-1 and J usage is TRBJ1-5; D call uncertain. The CDR3 totals 15 residues. Germline V gene lookup returns CDR1 MNHNS and CDR2 SASEGT. The V end was cut by 4 bases, the J end by 0 bases, with 10 bases between. In nucleotides, the CDR3 is TGTGCCAGCAGTGGCCGGGAACTTAGCAATCAGCCCCAGCATTTT. Amino acids: CASSGRELSNQPQHF.

This clone was detected once. The chain combines TRBV13 with TRBJ2-2; D is perhaps TRBD2 (6 bases). The germline V gene encodes CDR1 PRHDT and CDR2 FYEKMQ (reference sequence). V lost 3 bases to trimming and J lost 4 bases, with 15 bases between them. There are 16 residues in the CDR3. The CDR3 protein is CASSFRRVGTTGELFF. The CDR3 DNA follows: TGTGCCAGCAGCTTCAGGAGGGTTGGAACCACCGGGGAGCTGTTTTTT.

This chain's CDR3 is CASSLGTQGHNSPLHF. CDR3 nucleotides: TGCGCCAGCAGCTTGGGGACACAGGGTCATAATTCACCCCTCCACTTT. This chain connects TRBV5-1 to TRBJ1-6, with D possibly matching TRBD1 (6 bases). CDR1 is SGHRS, CDR2 YFSETQ, per germline. Trimming pared 0 bases from V and 5 bases from J, leaving 12 bases between. The CDR3 consists of 16 residues.